This T cell receptor beta chain was profiled in a study of neoadjuvant nivolumab and ipilimumab in lung cancer. Unmatched junction bases numbered 9, after V lost 1 base and J lost 4 bases. CDR3 size: 16 residues. The germline V gene encodes CDR1 KGHSH and CDR2 LQKENI. TCRdb's table, derived via immunoSEQ multiplex PCR, lists solely in-frame clones and lacks some. The sample contains fewer than 35,000 clones, 90% of which appear only once. This clone was counted between two and nine times. Sequenced here: peripheral blood, sampled after neoadjuvant nivolumab, alone or with ipilimumab, at or shortly before surgery. The J gene is TRBJ1-1, the V gene TRBV18; 7 bases match TRBD1. The clonotype was recovered from an adult with non-small cell lung cancer. The CDR3 region has the DNA TGTGCCAGCTCACCACGCGGACAGGAGGCGAGCACTGAAGCTTTCTTT. Translating it yields CASSPRGQEASTEAFF.